The 25 T cell receptor beta chains in this list originate from one sample, sequenced in a study of blood T cell repertoires in COVID-19. TCRdb's copy holds only in-frame clones and misses some; the assay was immunoSEQ multiplex PCR. The sample carries over 120,000 clones, roughly 88% recorded once. The sample taken for sequencing was peripheral blood. These receptors came from a woman in her forties or fifties with acute or convalescent COVID-19.

The J gene is TRBJ1-2, the V gene TRBV19; D not certain. There are 11 residues in the CDR3. Trimming removed 10 bases from V and 8 bases from J, with 14 bases in between. Germline V gene data show CDR1 as LNHDA and CDR2 as SQIVND (reference sequence). CDR3 protein: CATRVEWGYTF. CDR3 DNA sequence: TGTGCCACCCGGGTGGAGTGGGGCTACACCTTC. Together with reference TRBV19 and TRBJ1-2, the CDR3 gives the full variable domain: DGGITQSPKYLFRKEGQNVTLSCEQNLNHDAMYWYRQDPGQGLRLIYYSQIVNDFQKGDIAEGYSVSREKKESFPLTVTSAQKNPTAFYLCATRVEWGYTFGSGTRLTVV.

The gene calls are TRBV20-1 and TRBJ2-5, with no clear D. CDR1 is DFQATT, CDR2 SNEGSKA, per germline (reference sequence). The length of the CDR3 is 11 residues. V lost 6 bases and J 5 bases, leaving 10 bases between the germline ends. The CDR3 region has the DNA TGCAGTGCCTCTTTCGGGGAGACCCAGTACTTC. The encoded protein is CSASFGETQYF.

The rearrangement links TRBV5-4 to TRBJ1-4, with D unclear. CDR3 length: 12 residues. Germline lookup yields CDR1 SGHNT and CDR2 YYREEE (reference sequence). V was cut by 0 bases and J by 7 bases, with 4 bases left in between. The CDR3 is CASSLDLEKLFF. CDR3 coding DNA: TGTGCCAGCAGCTTGGATCTTGAAAAACTGTTTTTT.

The chain employs TRBV7-8 and TRBJ1-1; a possible D gene is TRBD1 (6 bases). Germline CDR1 SGHVS, CDR2 FQNEAQ. The CDR3 totals 17 residues. With 4 bases removed from V and 7 bases from J, the gap between germline ends came to 25 bases. In DNA, the CDR3 is TGTGCCAGCAGCTCAATCCCATTGGACCGGGACAAGATTGAAGCTTTCTTT. Translating gives CASSSIPLDRDKIEAFF.

The chain is built from TRBV6-2 or TRBV6-3 and TRBJ2-1, with 13 bases fitting TRBD2. With 6 bases clipped from V and 8 bases from J, the junction kept 7 bases outside the gene matches. Germline CDR1 and CDR2: MNHEY and SVGEGT. This CDR3 is built from 15 residues. The CDR3 reads CASSPGLAGVYEQFF. The CDR3 region has the DNA TGTGCCAGCAGCCCTGGACTAGCGGGAGTTTATGAGCAGTTCTTC.

The CDR3 sequence: CSAEGNQPQHF. CDR3 coding DNA: TGCAGTGCTGAGGGAAATCAGCCCCAGCATTTT. The chain combines TRBV20-1 with TRBJ1-5, with D unclear. Germline V gene sequence: CDR1 DFQATT, CDR2 SNEGSKA (reference sequence). Trimming took off 5 bases at V and 4 bases at J, with 6 bases between the two ends. This CDR3 is 11 amino acids long.

This sequence joins TRBV24-1 and TRBJ1-2, with 7 bases lining up with TRBD1. The germline CDR1 and CDR2 sequences are KGHDR and SFDVKD. V lost 3 bases and J lost 4; bases outside the gene matches: 7. The CDR3 length is 15 residues. The DNA of the CDR3 is TGTGCCACCAGTGATCCCGGGACAGTCCCCTATGGCTACACCTTC. It specifies CATSDPGTVPYGYTF.

The rearrangement joins TRBV27 to TRBJ1-5; D is unclear. The CDR3 spans 16 residues. Trimming shortened V by 6 bases and J by 0 bases, and 15 bases separated the two germline ends. The germline CDR1 and CDR2 sequences are MNHEY and SMNVEV (reference sequence). CDR3 DNA sequence: TGTGCCAGCAGCTTGACTCTACGGGGTAGCAATCAGCCCCAGCATTTT. This translates into CASSLTLRGSNQPQHF.

This CDR3 is CASNPRGGMYGNTIYF. Written as DNA, the CDR3 is TGTGCCAGCAACCCACGCGGGGGAATGTATGGAAACACCATATATTTT. The chain couples TRBV6-6 to TRBJ1-3, with D possibly being TRBD1 (5 bases). V lost 7 bases to trimming and J lost 3 bases, with 19 bases between them. The CDR3 is 16 residues long. The germline gives CDR1 MNHNY, CDR2 SVGAGI (reference sequence).

This chain connects TRBV5-4 to TRBJ2-1; TRBD2 agrees at 9 bases. J lost 7 bases, V lost 3 bases, and 8 bases had no gene match. The CDR3 totals 15 residues. Per the germline V gene, CDR1 is SGHNT and CDR2 is YYREEE (reference sequence). The CDR3 region has the DNA TGTGCCAGCAGCTCCGGGACTAGCAAAACTAATGAGCAGTTCTTC. Translating it yields CASSSGTSKTNEQFF.

This clone was recorded a few times. The CDR3 nucleotides are TGTGCCTGGACCAGTGGGGCGAACACTGAAGCTTTCTTT. It translates to CAWTSGANTEAFF. The chain carries TRBV30 and TRBJ1-1; a possible D gene is TRBD1 (5 bases). Germline V lookup: CDR1 GTSNPN, CDR2 SVGIG (reference sequence). The V gene lost 4 bases and the J gene lost 1 base, with 10 bases spanning the gap. This CDR3 has 13 amino acids.

This sequence joins TRBV9 and TRBJ2-7, with D maybe TRBD1 (6 bases). The CDR3 has 14 residues. The V and J ends lost 0 bases and 2 bases respectively, with 9 bases between them. Germline V gene data show CDR1 as SGDLS and CDR2 as YYNGEE. The DNA of the CDR3 is TGTGCCAGCAGCGTAGGGGCAGGGGCCTACGAGCAGTACTTC. It is translated as CASSVGAGAYEQYF.

The genes are TRBV12-5 and TRBJ2-3, with D possibly being TRBD2 (6 bases). The germline V and J ends were trimmed by 6 bases and 11 bases, with 15 bases remaining between them. Germline V gives CDR1 LGHNT, CDR2 FRNRAP. This CDR3 region has 12 residues. The CDR3 DNA is TGTGCTAGTGGGTCCCGGGGGTTGGGGCAGTATTTT. Amino acids: CASGSRGLGQYF. Supplemented by reference TRBV12-5 and TRBJ2-3, the full variable domain reads DARVTQTPRHKVTEMGQEVTMRCQPILGHNTVFWYRQTMMQGLELLAYFRNRAPLDDSGMPKDRFSAEMPDATLATLKIQPSEPRDSAVYFCASGSRGLGQYFGPGTRLTVL.

The chain employs TRBV5-1 and TRBJ2-7, with D tentatively TRBD1 (5 bases). The germline gives CDR1 SGHRS, CDR2 YFSETQ. The V end was cut by 0 bases, the J end by 6 bases, with 16 bases between. The CDR3 consists of 15 residues. The CDR3 loop is CASSLERAGPSEQYF. In DNA, the CDR3 is TGCGCCAGCAGCTTGGAGCGTGCAGGGCCCAGCGAGCAGTACTTC.

The chain recombines TRBV2 with TRBJ2-1, with 11 bases that match TRBD2. The V segment lost 2 bases and the J segment 4 bases; nucleotides outside the gene matches: 7. The CDR3 is 17 residues long. CDR1 and CDR2 (germline): SNHLY, FYNNEI. The DNA of the CDR3 is TGTGCCAGCAGTGAAATGCTATTAGCGGGGGGGTACAATGAGCAGTTCTTC. Translating it yields CASSEMLLAGGYNEQFF. The full variable domain, in which reference TRBV2 and TRBJ2-1 provide the parts outside the CDR3, is EPEVTQTPSHQVTQMGQEVILRCVPISNHLYFYWYRQILGQKVEFLVSFYNNEISEKSEIFDDQFSVERPDGSNFTLKIRSTKLEDSAMYFCASSEMLLAGGYNEQFFGPGTRLTVL.

The V gene is TRBV7-9, the J gene TRBJ2-2; D unresolved. The germline V and J ends were trimmed by 6 bases and 2 bases, with 13 bases remaining between them. The germline gives CDR1 SEHNR, CDR2 FQNEAQ (reference sequence). The CDR3 is 15 residues long. The CDR3 loop reads CASRLGGSNTGELFF. The CDR3 DNA sequence: TGTGCCAGCAGGTTGGGCGGATCAAACACCGGGGAGCTGTTTTTT.

The CDR3: CASSLGHDRDRHYGYTF. DNA of the CDR3: TGCGCCAGCAGCTTGGGGCATGACAGGGATCGCCACTATGGCTACACCTTC. The chain joins TRBV5-1 to TRBJ1-2; 7 nucleotides line up with TRBD1. V dropped 0 bases and J dropped 3; count of bases not matched to a gene: 11. The CDR3 length is 17 residues. CDR1 is SGHRS and CDR2 is YFSETQ in the germline V gene. Together with reference TRBV5-1 and TRBJ1-2, the CDR3 gives the full variable domain: KAGVTQTPRYLIKTRGQQVTLSCSPISGHRSVSWYQQTPGQGLQFLFEYFSETQRNKGNFPGRFSGRQFSNSRSEMNVSTLELGDSALYLCASSLGHDRDRHYGYTFGSGTRLTVV.

This sequence joins TRBV20-1 and TRBJ2-4; D unresolved. The germline V and J ends were trimmed by 3 bases and 10 bases, with 10 bases remaining between them. CDR3 length: 11 amino acids. Germline V gene sequence: CDR1 DFQATT, CDR2 SNEGSKA (reference sequence). The CDR3 reads CSASPTGIQYF. As DNA, the CDR3 is TGCAGTGCTAGCCCTACCGGTATTCAGTACTTC.

J is TRBJ2-7 and V is TRBV3-1 (or the pseudogene TRBV3-2); a weak D match, TRBD1 (5 bases). Trimming pared 1 base from V and 6 bases from J, leaving 13 bases between. The germline V gene encodes CDR1 LGHDT and CDR2 YNNKEL (reference sequence). This CDR3 contains 14 residues. In DNA, the CDR3 is TGTGCCAGCAGCCAAGCTCAGGGATCCCTCGAGCAGTACTTC. Its protein is CASSQAQGSLEQYF.

This rearrangement joins TRBV7-9 to TRBJ1-2, with TRBD1 identical over 10 bases. V trimming: 5 bases; J trimming: 8 bases; junction bases outside the gene matches: 11. Germline loops: CDR1 SEHNR, CDR2 FQNEAQ (reference sequence). The CDR3 is 15 amino acids. CDR3 region: CASSPPGTGVEGYTF. CDR3 nucleotides: TGTGCCAGCAGCCCACCCGGGACAGGGGTGGAAGGCTACACCTTC.

The chain combines TRBV30 with TRBJ1-2, with D uncertain. V lost 1 base, J lost 3 bases, and 12 bases lay in between. This CDR3 is built from 14 residues. The germline CDR1 and CDR2 sequences are GTSNPN and SVGIG (reference sequence). The CDR3 DNA sequence: TGTGCCTGGAGTGCCCGGCTGAGGGACTATGGCTACACCTTC. This translates into CAWSARLRDYGYTF.

The chain employs TRBV7-8 and TRBJ1-5; 9 bases map to TRBD1. The V gene's germline CDR1 is SGHVS and CDR2 FQNEAQ. V lost 6 bases and J lost 1; bases outside the gene matches: 10. The CDR3 has 17 residues. The CDR3 spells CASSTQGAWRSNQPQHF. The CDR3 region has the DNA TGTGCCAGCAGTACACAGGGGGCTTGGAGGAGCAATCAGCCCCAGCATTTT.

The V call is TRBV5-1, the J call TRBJ1-2, with 7 bases fitting TRBD1. This CDR3 is 14 amino acids long. CDR1 and CDR2 from the germline V gene are SGHRS and YFSETQ. The V segment lost 1 base and the J segment 6 bases; nucleotides outside the gene matches: 6. The CDR3: CASSLSEGGDGYTF. The CDR3 DNA follows: TGCGCCAGCAGCTTGAGCGAAGGGGGCGATGGCTACACCTTC.

A remark on this clone: At the DNA level, this CDR3 is encoded by other sequences in the same sample as well. The V call is TRBV12-3 or TRBV12-4, the J call TRBJ1-1; D perhaps matches TRBD1 (6 bases). The V end lost 3 bases, the J end lost 5 bases, and 10 bases lay between the germline ends. The CDR3 is 13 amino acids. The CDR3 DNA follows: TGTGCCAGCAGTTTGGGGGGGCGAACTGAAGCTTTCTTT. Protein product: CASSLGGRTEAFF.

The chain has TRBV7-2 and TRBJ1-2; D is undetermined. From germline, CDR1 is SGHTA and CDR2 FQGNSA. This CDR3 spans 15 amino acids. V was shortened by 3 bases and J by 8 bases, with 19 bases between the two germline ends. CDR3 loop: CASSLRGPTSTGYTF. The CDR3 DNA reads as TGTGCCAGCAGCTTGAGAGGGCCCACCTCGACAGGCTACACCTTC.